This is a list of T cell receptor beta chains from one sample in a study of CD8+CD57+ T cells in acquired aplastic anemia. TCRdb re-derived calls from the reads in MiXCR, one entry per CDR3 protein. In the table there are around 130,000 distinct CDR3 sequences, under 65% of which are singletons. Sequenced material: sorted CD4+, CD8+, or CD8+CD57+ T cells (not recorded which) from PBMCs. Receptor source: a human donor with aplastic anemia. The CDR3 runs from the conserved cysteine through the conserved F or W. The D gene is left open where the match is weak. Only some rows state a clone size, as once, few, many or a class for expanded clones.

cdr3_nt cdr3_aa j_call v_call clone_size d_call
TGTGCCACCAGGGGACAGGGGGCCGGGGAGCTGTTTTTT CATRGQGAGELFF TRBJ2-2 TRBV24-1 - TRBD1
TGTGCCAGCACCGGACCCACCCCGGACAATCAGCCCCAGCATTTT CASTGPTPDNQPQHF TRBJ1-5 TRBV2 - -
TGTGCCAGCAGTCTAGCGGGGGCAGGGGGTCTTTACGAGCAGTACTTC CASSLAGAGGLYEQYF TRBJ2-7 TRBV28 - TRBD2
TGTGCCAGCGGGTACCTCACCTACAATGAGCAGTACTTC CASGYLTYNEQYF TRBJ2-7 TRBV12-3/TRBV12-4 - -
TGTGCCAGCAGCTTAGGAAGGTTCGAGCAGTACTTC CASSLGRFEQYF TRBJ2-7 TRBV7-9 - -
TGTGCCAGCAGTGACCAAGCCTACCATGAAAAACTGTTTTTT CASSDQAYHEKLFF TRBJ1-4 TRBV25-1 - -
TGTGCCAGCAGCTTAGCGGGACTTTACGAGCAGTACTTC CASSLAGLYEQYF TRBJ2-7 TRBV7-9 - -
TGCAGTGCTAGTAACGTCGGAGATACGCAGTATTTT CSASNVGDTQYF TRBJ2-3 TRBV20-1 - -
TGTGCCAGCAGTGCCGTCCCGGGACAGGGGGATACGCAGTATTTT CASSAVPGQGDTQYF TRBJ2-3 TRBV6-1 many TRBD1
TGTGCCACCTACGCTTTCGGGGGGTATGGCTACACCTTC CATYAFGGYGYTF TRBJ1-2 TRBV10-3 - -
TGTGCCAGCAACTACCGTCCCTACGAGCAGTACTTC CASNYRPYEQYF TRBJ2-7 TRBV5-8 - -
TGCAGCGTTGAAACTCGGGGGACTAGCGGGAGGAACAACCAGTACTTC CSVETRGTSGRNNQYF TRBJ2-7 TRBV29-1 many TRBD2
TGTGCCACCAGTGAGTGGGACAGCACTGAGGCTTTCTTT CATSEWDSTEAFF TRBJ1-1 TRBV10-3 - TRBD1
TGTGCCAGCAGCCAAGCCCTGAGGGATGGCTACACCTTC CASSQALRDGYTF TRBJ1-2 TRBV5-5 few -
TGCAGTGCCTACCAGGACAGCTATGCTAACTATGGCTACACCTTC CSAYQDSYANYGYTF TRBJ1-2 TRBV20-1 - -
TGTGCCAGCAGTCTCAGTAGCACAGATACGCAGTATTTT CASSLSSTDTQYF TRBJ2-3 TRBV2 few -
TGTGCCATCAGTGTACGGGAGGGCCTTGATACGCAGTATTTT CAISVREGLDTQYF TRBJ2-3 TRBV6-4 few TRBD2
TGTGCCAGCACACCCCCCCCAGCGGCTAGGGAGACCCAGTACTTC CASTPPPAARETQYF TRBJ2-5 TRBV2 few -
TGTGCCATAAAAGAGCGGGCCGAGCAGTACTTC CAIKERAEQYF TRBJ2-7 TRBV10-3 - -
TGTGCCAGCAGCTTTACAGATTCCTACGAGCAGTACTTC CASSFTDSYEQYF TRBJ2-7 TRBV5-5 many -
TGTGCCAGCAGCTTCGGTAGGGGATCTGGAAACACCATATATTTT CASSFGRGSGNTIYF TRBJ1-3 TRBV7-6 many -
TGCGGGGGGGTCGTGGGCTCCTACGAGCAGTACTTC CGGVVGSYEQYF TRBJ2-7 TRBV20-1 - TRBD2
TGTGCCATTTCGGACAGGGTCTACTACGAGCAGTACTTC CAISDRVYYEQYF TRBJ2-7 TRBV2 few TRBD1
TGTGCCACCACCGGGACAGGGGACAGCACAGATACGCAGTATTTT CATTGTGDSTDTQYF TRBJ2-3 TRBV15 - TRBD1
TGTGCCAGCAGTGGGACACAGGAGAACACTGAAGCTTTCTTT CASSGTQENTEAFF TRBJ1-1 TRBV2 - -
TGTGCCAGCAGAGCGGGACAGGGCGGGCCCCACGAGCAGTACTTC CASRAGQGGPHEQYF TRBJ2-7 TRBV7-2 few TRBD1
TGCAGTGCTAGTTCCGGGGGGCTCCAAGAGACCCAGTACTTC CSASSGGLQETQYF TRBJ2-5 TRBV20-1 - -
TGTGCCAGCAGCTTAAGTAGCGGGAGTACCCATGAGCAGTTCTTC CASSLSSGSTHEQFF TRBJ2-1 TRBV7-3 - TRBD2
TGTGCCACCCTGGCAGGCTACGAGCAGTACTTC CATLAGYEQYF TRBJ2-7 TRBV2 many -
TGTGCCAGCAGCTTAAAAACGTTGACTAGCGGGGGGGTTAATGAGCAGTTCTTC CASSLKTLTSGGVNEQFF TRBJ2-1 TRBV7-3 - TRBD2
TGCAGCGTTGTTTTAGCAGGAGCAGATACGCAGTATTTT CSVVLAGADTQYF TRBJ2-3 TRBV29-1 - -
TGTGCCACCAGTGAGGGACAGAGCAATCAGCCCCAGCATTTT CATSEGQSNQPQHF TRBJ1-5 TRBV24-1 many TRBD1
TGTGCCAGTAGTGATCGACAGGGGAATGAGCAGTTCTTC CASSDRQGNEQFF TRBJ2-1 TRBV19 many TRBD1
TGTGCCACCAGTGATGGGACAGGGGGCCAGTACTATGGCTACACCTTC CATSDGTGGQYYGYTF TRBJ1-2 TRBV24-1 - TRBD1
TGTGCCAGCAGTTCAATGACAGGGGGCGAGCAGTACTTC CASSSMTGGEQYF TRBJ2-7 TRBV28 few TRBD1
TGTGCCAGCAGCTTCCCAGGTATCACTGAAGCTTTCTTT CASSFPGITEAFF TRBJ1-1 TRBV7-9 once -
TGTGCCAGCAGCATAGCCTATGGCTACACCTTC CASSIAYGYTF TRBJ1-2 TRBV19 - -
TGTGCCAGTAGTATCCTAGGCCCCGGGACATGGGATGATCAGCCCCAGCATTTT CASSILGPGTWDDQPQHF TRBJ1-5 TRBV19 - -
TGCAGTGCACAAACAGTGGGAGATACGCAGTATTTT CSAQTVGDTQYF TRBJ2-3 TRBV20-1 few -
TGTGCCAGCAGCTCTAGCCCAATGAACACCGGGGAGCTGTTTTTT CASSSSPMNTGELFF TRBJ2-2 TRBV2 - -
TGTGCCAGCAGTGATCTCCGGGGGTACGAGACCCAGTACTTC CASSDLRGYETQYF TRBJ2-5 TRBV2 few -
TGTGCCAGCAGCTTATCGAACATCATGAACACTGAAGCTTTCTTT CASSLSNIMNTEAFF TRBJ1-1 TRBV7-9 - -
TGCAGCGTTTCCTCAGGGATCCACGAGCAGTACTTC CSVSSGIHEQYF TRBJ2-7 TRBV29-1 - -
TGCAGCGTTGAAAGGGAGTACACTGAAGCTTTCTTT CSVEREYTEAFF TRBJ1-1 TRBV29-1 - -
TGCGCCAGCAGCTTGGCAGGACTTTTTCAAGAGACCCAGTACTTC CASSLAGLFQETQYF TRBJ2-5 TRBV5-1 - -
TGCAGCGTTGGGCCCAGGGTTCTGAACACTGAAGCTTTCTTT CSVGPRVLNTEAFF TRBJ1-1 TRBV29-1 - -
TGCAGCGTTGTGGACCGGGGGCCAACCTACAATGAGCAGTTCTTC CSVVDRGPTYNEQFF TRBJ2-1 TRBV29-1 - -
TGTGCCAGCAGCTTGGGACTAGCTGAGCAGTACTTC CASSLGLAEQYF TRBJ2-7 TRBV13 many TRBD2
TGTGCCAGTAGTATTGAGGGTCGCTCCTACAATGAGCAGTTCTTC CASSIEGRSYNEQFF TRBJ2-1 TRBV19 - -
TGTGCCAGCAGTTACGGACCGCCTGGGGCGAGCAATCAGCCCCAGCATTTT CASSYGPPGASNQPQHF TRBJ1-5 TRBV24-1 - -
TGTGCCAGTAGTATAGGTGGCAATCAGCCCCAGCATTTT CASSIGGNQPQHF TRBJ1-5 TRBV19 - -
TGTGCCAGCAGCCCGCTTGGGGCGGGTTACACAGATACGCAGTATTTT CASSPLGAGYTDTQYF TRBJ2-3 TRBV4-2 - -
TGTGCCAGCAGCTTAAGACAGGGCGCAGCTTTCTTT CASSLRQGAAFF TRBJ1-1 TRBV7-2 - TRBD1
TGTGCTAGCGAATTCGAAGTGGGGGAAGCTTTCTTT CASEFEVGEAFF TRBJ1-1 TRBV12-5 - -
TGCAGTGCTAGTCCCCCTACTAGCGGACCTGCAGAGCAGTTCTTC CSASPPTSGPAEQFF TRBJ2-1 TRBV20-1 - TRBD2